This entry describes one TCR beta chain. This sample was taken from a study of preoperative IRX-2 immunotherapy in early breast cancer. Treatment specified: preoperative locoregional IRX-2 cytokine immunotherapy. Samples came from a phase Ib trial of preoperative locoregional IRX-2 cytokine immunotherapy. TCRdb's table, derived via immunoSEQ multiplex PCR, lists solely in-frame clones and lacks some. The top ten hold 9% to 15% of the sample, which has 4,000 or so clones, 60% to 80% seen once. The germline V gene encodes CDR1 MNHGY and CDR2 SAAAGT. Trimming pared 6 bases from V and 0 bases from J, leaving 11 bases between. The CDR3 is made up of 14 amino acids.

This sample comprised tumor tissue, obtained after IRX-2 immunotherapy. The chain couples TRBV6-8 to TRBJ1-1, with D uncertain. This TCR was sampled from a human donor with breast cancer. This CDR3 reads CASSMGTMNTEAFF. The DNA of the CDR3 is TGTGCCAGCAGCATGGGCACAATGAACACTGAAGCTTTCTTT.